The present T cell receptor (beta chain) was sequenced within a study of vaccination and CD4 T cells after COVID-19 (dated by TCRdb to the early 2020s). Regarding the complete study: The convalescent cohort included six males and four females, with two Hispanic individuals, seven Caucasians, two Asians and one multiracial person. Each participant got two doses of either the Pfizer-BioNTech BNT162b2 vaccine (n=8) or the Moderna mRNA-1273 vaccine (n=2). Post-COVID blood samples were collected from convalescent patients a median of roughly 100 days after diagnosis, with a range of about 35 to 170 days. Post-vaccine blood samples were obtained a median of about 72 days after the second vaccine dose, with a range of about 14 to 241 days. Culture stimuli were overlapping spike peptide pools from SARS-CoV-2 and from the common cold coronaviruses HCoV-NL63, HCoV-OC43 and HCoV-229E. Control cultures received a CEFX viral epitope pool as the positive control, an HIV-1 Nef peptide pool as the negative control, or no peptide. The spike-specific CD4+ TCR repertoire was compared before and after mRNA vaccination in 10 to 11 COVID-19 convalescent patients and several infection-naive healthy vaccine recipients. Memory CD4+ T cell crossreactivity between SARS-CoV-2 and common cold coronavirus spike proteins was assessed at the TCR clonotype level in an earlier paper using these donors.

As for this clonotype: Its specific antigen is unknown. No clone much larger than this one lies a single base away; base qualities are absent.

General study outcomes and caveats: In convalescent patients, nearly all vaccine-specific clones (304 of 307) were found to be mono-reactive for SARS-CoV-2 spike rather than cross-reactive with common cold coronaviruses. The median count of SARS-CoV-2-reactive clonotypes went up from 20 to 25 after infection to 38 after vaccination, although the change was not significant. The study included relatively few convalescent patients and did not analyze early timepoints after natural infection. In convalescent patients, a median around 85% of post-vaccine SARS-CoV-2-reactive clones were detected only after vaccination, and vaccine-specific priming was suggested by this finding.

Measured from the cysteine to the phenylalanine, the CDR3 is 12 residues long. Of the read, only the CDR3 DNA is kept; its 36 bases are in frame from base 1. Trimming costs V 3 bases and J 9 bases, and their ends lie 14 bases apart. From a lookup of the germline V gene (reference sequence), CDR1 and CDR2 are DFQATT and SNEGSKA. The intended sense of this specimen's treatment or condition label: roughly 10-day PBMC culture with coronavirus spike peptide pools or control peptides (ViraFEST assay). CD4+ T cells from unexposed donors were collected before the COVID-19 pandemic (2011-2018). To expand antigen-specific T cells with peptide pools and then pick out the expanded clonotypes through TCR sequencing, the study relied on the ViraFEST assay. Each well held around 1.9 million PBMCs cultured with approximately 10 ug/ml peptide pools in IMDM containing around 5% human AB serum and roughly 10 IU/ml IL-2. Half of the culture medium was replaced with fresh IL-2-containing medium on days 3 and 7. After around 11 days of culture, CD4+ T cells were isolated by negative selection using the EasySep CD4+ T cell isolation kit. As cell numbers permitted, CD4+ T cells from unexposed donors were tested for reactivity to SARS-CoV-2 S and N and to four common cold coronavirus spike pools. PBMCs were separated from whole blood using Ficoll-Paque Plus gradient centrifugation and then either used fresh or cryopreserved at -140C. Each culture condition was generally run in triplicate wells. Leukapheresis product for the unexposed donors was bought commercially.

Libraries were made using PCR. TCR sequencing of DNA from cultured CD4+ T cells used the Oncomine TCR Beta short-read assay at the Johns Hopkins FTIC core. The QIAamp micro DNA kit was used to extract genomic DNA from the cultured CD4+ T cells. The Oncomine TCR Beta libraries from cultured CD4+ T cells were pooled using unique dual indexes and then sequenced on an Illumina iSeq 100. In the original analysis: Non-productive sequences were removed, and CDR3s not starting with C, not ending with F or W, or shorter than 7 amino acids were discarded. Antigen-specific clonotypes were identified using the MANAFEST web application through comparison of peptide-stimulated wells with reference and other culture wells. An FDR below 0.05, an odds ratio above 5, and a productive frequency above 0.1% in at least two of three replicate wells were required for clones to be considered positive. Cross-reactive clonotypes were defined as significantly expanded in both SARS-CoV-2 spike wells and at least one common cold coronavirus spike condition. Using R version 3.6.1, CDR3 homology was evaluated through Levenshtein distances (stringdist) along with unrooted phylogenetic trees (ape). TCRdb ran its own pipeline on the public reads, namely fastp trimming at Q25 and MiXCR clone calling, and kept in-frame beta chains. Entries that share a CDR3 protein sequence are merged under the most common genes and DNA. Clone size and V and J calls follow TCRdb, not the original study. Present in this sample are around 7,800 distinct CDR3 sequences, around 40% of which were seen just once. 16% of the sample belongs to the ten largest clones.

This receptor was obtained from a human donor in good health. The sequencing input was CD4+ T cells from blood, cultured in vitro. The chain joins TRBV20-1 to TRBJ1-2; the D gene is perhaps TRBD1, from 6 matching bases. In nucleotide form, the sequence is TGCAGTGCTAGTGGAGGGGGGGAACGCTACACCTTC. The translation is CSASGGGERYTF.